Below are 14 T cell receptor beta chains sequenced from a single sample in a study of blood T cell repertoires in COVID-19. The assay was immunoSEQ multiplex PCR, and TCRdb's table has in-frame clones only and misses some. Of about 150,000 clones detected, approximately 90% appear once; the ten largest clones hold under 15%. The sequenced sample consisted of peripheral blood. These receptor sequences come from a man younger than 35 with COVID-19, enrolled during active disease.

The chain joins TRBV7-3 to TRBJ2-5, with 11 bases fitting TRBD2. Germline values: CDR1 SGHTA, CDR2 FQGTGA. V was pared by 5 bases and J by 3 bases, with 5 bases of the junction left unmatched. The CDR3 length is 15 residues. The CDR3 is CASSRSGLAEETQYF. CDR3 bases: TGTGCCAGCAGCAGGTCGGGACTAGCGGAAGAGACCCAGTACTTC.

V and J are TRBV29-1 and TRBJ2-1, with 12 nucleotides matching TRBD1. With 7 bases clipped from V and 7 bases from J, the junction kept 5 bases outside the gene matches. Germline values: CDR1 SQVTM, CDR2 ANQGSEA. The CDR3 is 13 residues long. CDR3 in amino acids: CSAPGQGANEQFF. The CDR3 coding sequence is TGCAGCGCCCCGGGACAGGGGGCTAATGAGCAGTTCTTC.

The chain couples TRBV4-3 to TRBJ2-7; TRBD2 is a possible D gene (6 bases). The length of the CDR3 is 16 residues. With 0 bases removed from V and 0 bases from J, the gap between germline ends came to 12 bases. Per the germline V gene, CDR1 is LGHNA and CDR2 is YSLEER. CDR3 region: CASSQDLAGSSYEQYF. The CDR3 region has the DNA TGCGCCAGCAGCCAAGATCTTGCGGGGAGCTCCTACGAGCAGTACTTC.

The chain recombines TRBV11-2 with TRBJ2-1; 8 nucleotides line up with TRBD2. CDR1 and CDR2 (germline): SGHAT, FQNNGV. The CDR3 runs 14 residues. The V segment lost 7 bases and the J segment 7 bases; nucleotides outside the gene matches: 9. The CDR3 region has the DNA TGTGCCAGCACTCTCATCGGGAGGGAGAATGAGCAGTTCTTC. Protein: CASTLIGRENEQFF.

J is TRBJ2-7 and V is TRBV28; D may be TRBD2 (6 bases). The germline V and J ends were trimmed by 2 bases and 1 base, with 21 bases remaining between them. This CDR3 has 18 amino acids. Germline CDR1 reads MDHEN; CDR2 reads SYDVKM. The CDR3 sequence is CASSLDGIVRGSSYEQYF. CDR3 sequence (DNA): TGTGCCAGCAGTTTAGACGGGATCGTGCGGGGCTCGTCCTACGAGCAGTACTTC.

This clone was picked up many times. This rearrangement joins TRBV5-6 to TRBJ2-7, with D tentatively TRBD1 (6 bases). CDR3 length: 12 amino acids. V was shortened by 6 bases and J by 7 bases, with 14 bases between the two germline ends. Germline V lookup: CDR1 SGHDT, CDR2 YYEEEE. CDR3 coding DNA: TGTGCCAGCACCACAGGGTTGCGGGAGCAGTACTTC. This codes for CASTTGLREQYF.

This clone came up once. The rearrangement links TRBV19 to TRBJ2-1, with TRBD1 as a possible D gene (5 bases). The CDR3 covers 15 residues. Germline V gene sequence: CDR1 LNHDA, CDR2 SQIVND (reference sequence). V lost 6 bases and J lost 5, with 17 bases in between. The CDR3, as DNA: TGTGCCAGTAGCCCAAGAGACAGTTTTAACAATGAGCAGTTCTTC. Amino acids: CASSPRDSFNNEQFF.

This chain connects TRBV3-1 (or the pseudogene TRBV3-2) to TRBJ2-2; 13 bases agree with TRBD2. J lost 5 bases, V lost 1 base, and 10 bases had no gene match. The CDR3 is 19 residues long. CDR1 is LGHDT and CDR2 is YNNKEL in the germline V gene (reference sequence). The CDR3 protein is CASSQGGTSGKGWTGELFF. The DNA for the CDR3 is TGTGCCAGCAGCCAAGGGGGGACTAGCGGGAAAGGATGGACCGGGGAGCTGTTTTTT.

The chain uses TRBV7-3 and TRBJ2-3; 9 bases map to TRBD1. From germline, CDR1 is SGHTA and CDR2 FQGTGA. The CDR3 length is 14 residues. J lost 4 bases, V lost 4 bases, and 3 bases had no gene match. The chain's CDR3 is CASSSGQGADTQYF. The CDR3 DNA is TGTGCCAGCAGCTCGGGACAGGGAGCAGATACGCAGTATTTT.

V and J are TRBV24-1 and TRBJ1-3; D unresolved. Trimming cost V 4 bases and J 4 bases, with 7 bases left between them. CDR1 is KGHDR and CDR2 is SFDVKD in the germline V gene. There are 13 residues in the CDR3. CDR3 protein: CATSDLPGNTIYF. Written as DNA, the CDR3 is TGTGCCACCAGTGACCTTCCGGGAAACACCATATATTTT.

The J gene is TRBJ2-7, the V gene TRBV19; 10 bases fit TRBD1. V lost 1 base, J lost 5 bases, and 11 bases stayed unmatched. CDR1 and CDR2 (germline): LNHDA, SQIVND (reference sequence). The CDR3 runs to 17 residues. The CDR3 spells CASSIVYSRDRGNEQYF. The CDR3 coding sequence is TGTGCCAGTAGTATAGTATACTCCCGGGACAGGGGCAACGAGCAGTACTTC.

This clone was detected a few times. CDR3 sequence reads: CASSRGTASGNTIYF. For the CDR3, the DNA is TGTGCCAGCAGCCGCGGGACAGCCTCTGGAAACACCATATATTTT. The chain uses TRBV6-5 and TRBJ1-3, with 7 bases matching TRBD1. The CDR3 totals 15 residues. Germline V gene sequence: CDR1 MNHEY, CDR2 SVGAGI. Trimming removed 6 bases from V and 0 bases from J; junction bases left unmatched: 5.

V gene TRBV27 combines with J gene TRBJ2-7, with 9 bases matching TRBD1. After removal of 4 bases from V and 5 bases from J, the junction contained 9 bases not matched to a gene. The CDR3 loop spans 15 amino acids. Germline V gene sequence: CDR1 MNHEY, CDR2 SMNVEV (reference sequence). CDR3: CASSSTGGGINEQYF. CDR3 nucleotides: TGTGCCAGCAGTTCCACAGGGGGCGGCATCAACGAGCAGTACTTC.

V usage is TRBV4-3 and J usage is TRBJ2-1; 7 nucleotides agree with TRBD2. The length of the CDR3 is 15 residues. V lost 4 bases to trimming and J lost 8 bases; unmatched junction nucleotides: 11. Per the germline V gene, CDR1 is LGHNA and CDR2 is YSLEER. CDR3 sequence: CASSLYRGGRDEQFF. The CDR3 DNA follows: TGCGCCAGCAGCCTTTACCGCGGGGGTCGTGATGAGCAGTTCTTC.